What follows describes a single T cell receptor beta chain. Antigen specificity is unknown. Looked up from germline, CDR1 is SQVTM and CDR2 is ANQGSEA. The CDR3 sequence is 14 residues long. The trim removed 6 bases at V and 1 base at J, leaving 7 bases unmatched. The sample is drawn from a study of CD4+ T cells in melanoma. Study-wide results and limits: Neoantigen-specific CD4+ T cells in melanoma reportedly had diverse differentiation states. A reported correlation linked neoantigen-specific CD4+ T cells to CD8+, macrophage and B cell function.

The table came from immunoSEQ multiplex PCR; TCRdb's copy has only in-frame clones and leaves some out. The data contain roughly 140,000 clones, about nine tenths of them singletons. This sequence originates from a human donor with melanoma. This chain joins TRBV29-1 and TRBJ1-1, with TRBD1 identical over 8 bases. The CDR3 loop is CSVKSGQGNTEAFF. Here the CDR3 DNA reads TGCAGCGTCAAAAGTGGACAGGGGAACACTGAAGCTTTCTTT.